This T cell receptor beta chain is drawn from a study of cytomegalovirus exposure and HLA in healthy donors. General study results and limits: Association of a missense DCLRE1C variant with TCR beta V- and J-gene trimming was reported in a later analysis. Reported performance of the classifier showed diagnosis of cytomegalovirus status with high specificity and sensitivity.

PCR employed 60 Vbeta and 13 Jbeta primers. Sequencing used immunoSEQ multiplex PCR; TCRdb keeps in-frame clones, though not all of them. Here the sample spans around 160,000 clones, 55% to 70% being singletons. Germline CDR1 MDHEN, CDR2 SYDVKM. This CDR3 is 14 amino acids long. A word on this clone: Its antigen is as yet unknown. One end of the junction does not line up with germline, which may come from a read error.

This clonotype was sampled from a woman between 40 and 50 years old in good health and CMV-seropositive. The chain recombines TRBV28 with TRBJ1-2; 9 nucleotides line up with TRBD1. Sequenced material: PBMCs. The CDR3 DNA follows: TGTGCCAGCAGTAAAACCGGGACAGGGCAGGGCTACCCCTTC. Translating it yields CASSKTGTGQGYPF.